Each of the 2 T cell receptor beta chains below was sequenced from the same sample in a study of PD-1 blockade in classical Hodgkin lymphoma. There was relapse after autologous stem cell transplantation in every patient, and there was variation in brentuximab vedotin exposure. Clones were sequenced by immunoSEQ multiplex PCR, and TCRdb holds only the in-frame ones, with some missing. The sample has more than 15,000 clones; about two thirds are singletons. Sequencing used peripheral blood mononuclear cells (PBMCs), obtained before the second cycle of nivolumab. Every receptor here comes from a human donor with classical Hodgkin lymphoma.

V and J are TRBV4-1 and TRBJ2-1; TRBD1 is a possible D gene (5 bases). The CDR3 loop spans 14 amino acids. Between the trimmed V and J ends, which lost 5 bases and 4 bases, there was a span of 12 bases. Germline V CDR1 and CDR2: MGHRA, YSYEKL. This CDR3 is CASSGLGVYNEQFF. Written as DNA, the CDR3 is TGCGCCAGCAGCGGGCTAGGGGTTTACAATGAGCAGTTCTTC.

The V gene is TRBV5-1, the J gene TRBJ2-3, with 7 bases aligning to TRBD2. The germline gives CDR1 SGHRS, CDR2 YFSETQ. V dropped 4 bases and J dropped 2; count of bases not matched to a gene: 7. The CDR3 runs to 15 residues. The CDR3 is CASSAGAGSTDTQYF. The CDR3 DNA reads as TGCGCCAGCAGCGCGGGAGCGGGCTCCACAGATACGCAGTATTTT. Supplemented by reference TRBV5-1 and TRBJ2-3, the full variable domain reads KAGVTQTPRYLIKTRGQQVTLSCSPISGHRSVSWYQQTPGQGLQFLFEYFSETQRNKGNFPGRFSGRQFSNSRSEMNVSTLELGDSALYLCASSAGAGSTDTQYFGPGTRLTVL.